This T cell receptor (delta chain) originates from a study of Vδ1+ human thymocytes. Study results and limitations: Highly polyclonal TRG and TRD repertoires with Gaussian CDR3 length distributions appeared in thymus. Bulk data may be misread because of unexpected Vdelta2 sequences.

The template was reverse-transcribed extracted RNA. Multiplex PCR used pooled V-gene forward primers and a constant-region reverse primer to amplify CDR3s. TCRdb made new clone calls on the multiplex PCR reads using CATT. The repertoire includes 22,000 or so delta-chain clones, roughly 8% of them detected once, and about 0.9% sits in the top ten. This clone has a handful of counts. Its antigen remains unidentified. With V trimmed by 3 bases and J by 0 bases, 13 bases remained unmatched. This CDR3 comprises 18 residues. Germline-derived CDR1 and CDR2 are TSWWSYY and QGS. V usage is TRDV1 and J usage is TRDJ1; TRDD3 agrees at 7 bases. Material: Vdelta1+ gamma-delta thymocytes from the thymus. The subset here: FACS-sorted CD3+ TCRalphabeta- TCRVdelta1+ TCRVdelta2- thymocytes. The clonotype was recovered from a child under two years old who had congenital heart surgery. The DNA for the CDR3 is TGTGCTCTTGGGGATCTTTTCCCCGCGGGGGATTACACCGATAAACTCATCTTT. Protein product: CALGDLFPAGDYTDKLIF.